These 13 T cell receptor beta chains share one sample of origin, sequenced in a study of blood T cells in healthy people across ages. For the second PCR, which ran for 7 to 11 cycles, a sample-barcoded 5' primer and a J-beta primer mix were used. TCRdb passed the 5' RACE reads through MiXCR, listing each CDR3 protein once. The repertoire has about 1.4 million distinct CDR3 sequences, 59% of them found once; the top ten carry 6.5% to 8.5%. Sequencing used blood. The receptors here all came from a man younger than 30 in good health.

In nucleotides, the CDR3 is TGTGCCATCAGTGAGTCGAATACACAGGGAATCTATGGCTACACCTTC. It is translated as CAISESNTQGIYGYTF. The chain couples TRBV10-3 to TRBJ1-2; D is perhaps TRBD1 (6 bases). The germline CDR1 and CDR2 sequences are ENHRY and SYGVKD. V was clipped by 0 bases and J by 4 bases, with 15 bases between them. CDR3 length: 16 amino acids.

This clonotype was seen a single time. The chain combines TRBV29-1 with TRBJ2-3; D gene unclear. The CDR3 loop spans 13 amino acids. The germline CDR1 and CDR2 sequences are SQVTM and ANQGSEA. The germline V and J ends were trimmed by 7 bases and 1 base, with 12 bases remaining between them. The CDR3 DNA sequence: TGCAGCGCCCCGTTGCGAGGCACAGATACGCAGTATTTT. This encodes CSAPLRGTDTQYF.

This clonotype was observed a few times. This chain joins TRBV6-5 and TRBJ1-2; tentatively, D is TRBD1 (5 bases). The V end was cut by 0 bases, the J end by 3 bases, with 8 bases between. The CDR3 is made up of 14 amino acids. Germline values: CDR1 MNHEY, CDR2 SVGAGI. For the CDR3, the DNA is TGTGCCAGCAGTTACTCTAGCAGGGACTATGGCTACACCTTC. Amino acid sequence: CASSYSSRDYGYTF.

This clonotype was seen a few times. The rearrangement joins TRBV20-1 to TRBJ2-7; TRBD1 matches at 9 bases. The CDR3 extends over 14 amino acids. Germline V gives CDR1 DFQATT, CDR2 SNEGSKA (reference sequence). V lost 5 bases and J lost 1; bases outside the gene matches: 6. CDR3 nucleotides: TGCAGTGCTGACCCGGGACAGGGTTCCTACGAGCAGTACTTC. Translated, it gives CSADPGQGSYEQYF.

A few counts support this clonotype. The V call is TRBV9, the J call TRBJ1-6, with D possibly TRBD1 on 6 matching bases. V was trimmed by 7 bases and J by 7 bases, leaving 9 bases between them. Germline CDR1 is SGDLS and CDR2 is YYNGEE. The CDR3 totals 12 residues. CDR3 sequence reads: CASGGGNSPLHF. The CDR3 DNA reads as TGTGCCAGCGGGGGGGGCAATTCACCCCTCCACTTT.

The chain has TRBV6-4 and TRBJ1-5; 7 bases are a match to TRBD1. The junction had 17 bases not matched to a gene; V was cut back by 9 bases and J by 6 bases. In germline, CDR1 is MRHNA, CDR2 SNTAGT. The CDR3 is 16 amino acids. The CDR3 here is CARPSRQGELGQPQHF. The DNA of the CDR3 is TGTGCCAGACCCTCCAGACAGGGAGAGTTGGGTCAGCCCCAGCATTTT.

The chain links TRBV5-1 to TRBJ1-3; D gene ambiguous. The V gene's germline CDR1 is SGHRS and CDR2 YFSETQ. V lost 3 bases and J lost 0, with 13 bases in between. This CDR3 is 16 amino acids long. The CDR3 spells CASSYGPEDSGNTIYF. The DNA for the CDR3 is TGCGCCAGCAGCTACGGGCCGGAAGACTCTGGAAACACCATATATTTT. Full variable domain (missing parts from reference TRBV5-1 and TRBJ1-3): KAGVTQTPRYLIKTRGQQVTLSCSPISGHRSVSWYQQTPGQGLQFLFEYFSETQRNKGNFPGRFSGRQFSNSRSEMNVSTLELGDSALYLCASSYGPEDSGNTIYFGEGSWLTVV.

The CDR3 DNA is TGTGCCAGCAGTGACAAAGCCTCCTACAATGAGCAGTTCTTC. Its protein is CASSDKASYNEQFF. The V gene is TRBV6-4, the J gene TRBJ2-1; D unresolved. The CDR3 spans 14 residues. Trimming stripped 2 bases from V and 0 bases from J, with 5 bases between. Germline V lookup: CDR1 MRHNA, CDR2 SNTAGT.

This clonotype showed up just a few times. The chain joins TRBV29-1 to TRBJ2-3; D is uncertain. CDR3 length: 12 amino acids. The germline CDR1 and CDR2 sequences are SQVTM and ANQGSEA. V was pared by 4 bases and J by 2 bases, with 7 bases between. CDR3 DNA: TGCAGCGTTGTTTCTACCACAGATACGCAGTATTTT. Translating it yields CSVVSTTDTQYF.

The gene calls are TRBV28 and TRBJ1-2; maybe TRBD1 (5 bases). V lost 5 bases and J 1 base, leaving 11 bases between the germline ends. The CDR3 sequence is 14 residues long. Germline V gives CDR1 MDHEN, CDR2 SYDVKM. The CDR3 sequence: CASSRDGNNYGYTF. The CDR3 DNA follows: TGTGCCAGCAGTAGGGACGGCAATAACTATGGCTACACCTTC.

This chain uses TRBV10-3 with TRBJ1-6, with 7 bases aligning to TRBD1. The germline V gene has CDR1 ENHRY and CDR2 SYGVKD. V was pared by 9 bases and J by 7 bases, with 6 bases of the junction left unmatched. This CDR3 region has 13 residues. CDR3 DNA sequence: TGTGCCATTCGACAGGGTTGGAATTCACCCCTCCACTTT. Encoded protein: CAIRQGWNSPLHF.

The V gene is TRBV2, the J gene TRBJ2-3, with D maybe TRBD1 (6 bases). Per germline, CDR1 SNHLY and CDR2 FYNNEI. V lost 0 bases, J lost 1 base, and 8 bases lay in between. The CDR3 totals 15 residues. The CDR3 bases are TGTGCCAGCAGTGAAGCGGGGGCCCGCACAGATACGCAGTATTTT. Its translation is CASSEAGARTDTQYF.

This sequence joins TRBV5-5 and TRBJ1-1, with 8 bases matching TRBD1. The CDR3 length is 14 residues. V shed 4 bases and J 4 bases; nucleotides not matched to a gene: 6. Germline V lookup: CDR1 SGHKS, CDR2 YYEKEE (reference sequence). Here the CDR3 reads CASSARQGTTEAFF. In DNA form, the CDR3 reads TGTGCCAGCAGCGCCCGACAGGGGACCACTGAAGCTTTCTTT.